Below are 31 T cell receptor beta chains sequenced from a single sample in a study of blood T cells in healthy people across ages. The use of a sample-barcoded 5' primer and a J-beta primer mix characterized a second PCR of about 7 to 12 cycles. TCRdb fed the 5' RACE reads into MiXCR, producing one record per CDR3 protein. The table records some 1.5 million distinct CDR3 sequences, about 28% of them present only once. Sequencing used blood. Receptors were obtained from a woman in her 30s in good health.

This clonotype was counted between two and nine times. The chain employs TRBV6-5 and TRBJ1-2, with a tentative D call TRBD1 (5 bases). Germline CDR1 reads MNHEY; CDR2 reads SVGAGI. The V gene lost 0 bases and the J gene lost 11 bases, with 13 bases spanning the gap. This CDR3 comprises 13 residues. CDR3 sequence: CASSYSLGEEYTF. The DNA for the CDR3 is TGTGCCAGCAGTTACTCGCTGGGGGAGGAGTACACCTTC.

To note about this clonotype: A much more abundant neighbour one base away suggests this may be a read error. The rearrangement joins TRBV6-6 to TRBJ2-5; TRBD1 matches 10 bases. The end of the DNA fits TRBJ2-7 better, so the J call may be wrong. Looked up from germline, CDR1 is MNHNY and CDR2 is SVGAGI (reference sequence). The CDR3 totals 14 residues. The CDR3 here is CAGSTRDRGNEQYF. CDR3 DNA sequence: TGTGCCGGCAGTACACGGGACAGGGGTAACGAGCAGTACTTC.

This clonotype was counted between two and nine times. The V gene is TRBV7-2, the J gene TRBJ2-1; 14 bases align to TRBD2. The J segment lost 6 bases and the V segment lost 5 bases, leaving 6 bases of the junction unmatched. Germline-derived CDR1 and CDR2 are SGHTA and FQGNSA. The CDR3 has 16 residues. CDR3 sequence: CASSHGLAGGSNEQFF. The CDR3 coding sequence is TGTGCCAGCAGCCACGGACTAGCGGGAGGTAGCAATGAGCAGTTCTTC.

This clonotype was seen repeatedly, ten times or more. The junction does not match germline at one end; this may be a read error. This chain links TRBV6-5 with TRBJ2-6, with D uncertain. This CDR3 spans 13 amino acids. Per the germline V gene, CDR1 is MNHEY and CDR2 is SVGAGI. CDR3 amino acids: CASRLSGANVLTF. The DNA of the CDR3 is TGCGCCAGCAGGCTCTCTGGGGCCAACGTCCTGACTTTC.

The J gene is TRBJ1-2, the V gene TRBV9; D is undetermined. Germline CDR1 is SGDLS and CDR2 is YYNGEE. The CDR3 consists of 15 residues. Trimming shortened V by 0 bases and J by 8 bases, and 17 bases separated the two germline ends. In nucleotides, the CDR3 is TGTGCCAGCAGCGTAGGTCCGGCGGATTTTGGAGGCTACACCTTC. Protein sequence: CASSVGPADFGGYTF. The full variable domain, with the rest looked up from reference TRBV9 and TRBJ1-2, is DSGVTQTPKHLITATGQRVTLRCSPRSGDLSVYWYQQSLDQGLQFLIQYYNGEERAKGNILERFSAQQFPDLHSELNLSSLELGDSALYFCASSVGPADFGGYTFGSGTRLTVV.

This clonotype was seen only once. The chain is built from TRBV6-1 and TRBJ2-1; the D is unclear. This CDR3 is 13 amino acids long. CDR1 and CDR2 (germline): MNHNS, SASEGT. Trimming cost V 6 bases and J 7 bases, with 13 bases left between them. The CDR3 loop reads CASRDATRNEQFF. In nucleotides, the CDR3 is TGTGCCAGCAGGGATGCGACACGGAATGAGCAGTTCTTC.

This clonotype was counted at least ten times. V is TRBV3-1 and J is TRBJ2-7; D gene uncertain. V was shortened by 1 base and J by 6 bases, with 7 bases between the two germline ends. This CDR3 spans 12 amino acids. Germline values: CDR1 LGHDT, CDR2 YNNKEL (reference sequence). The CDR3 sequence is CASSQGLREQYF. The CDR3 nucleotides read TGTGCCAGCAGCCAAGGGCTCCGCGAGCAGTACTTC.

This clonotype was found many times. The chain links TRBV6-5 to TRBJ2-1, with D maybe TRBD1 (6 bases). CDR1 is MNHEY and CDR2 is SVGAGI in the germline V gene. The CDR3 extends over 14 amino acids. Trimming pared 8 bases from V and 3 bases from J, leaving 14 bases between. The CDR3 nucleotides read TGTGCCAGCGGACGGGGACAAGTCTACAATGAGCAGTTCTTC. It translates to CASGRGQVYNEQFF.

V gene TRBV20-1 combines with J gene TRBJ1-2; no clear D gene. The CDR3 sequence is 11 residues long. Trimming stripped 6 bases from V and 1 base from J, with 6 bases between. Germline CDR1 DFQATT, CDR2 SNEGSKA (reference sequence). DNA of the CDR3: TGCAGTGCCGAGGGTAACTATGGCTACACCTTC. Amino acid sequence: CSAEGNYGYTF.

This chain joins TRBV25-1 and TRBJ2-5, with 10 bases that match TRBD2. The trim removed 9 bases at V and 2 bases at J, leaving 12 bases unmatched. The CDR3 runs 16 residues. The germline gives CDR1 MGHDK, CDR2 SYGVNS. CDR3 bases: TGTGCCAGAATATTAGCGGGGGGTAGAATACAAGAGACCCAGTACTTC. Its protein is CARILAGGRIQETQYF.

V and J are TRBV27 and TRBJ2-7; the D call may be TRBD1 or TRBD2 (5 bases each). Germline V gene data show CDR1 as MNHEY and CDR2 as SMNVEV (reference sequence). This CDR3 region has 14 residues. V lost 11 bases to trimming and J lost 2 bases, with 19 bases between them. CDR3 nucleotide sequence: TGTGCCGCCCGGGACGACTCAGGTACCTACGAGCAGTACTTC. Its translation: CAARDDSGTYEQYF.

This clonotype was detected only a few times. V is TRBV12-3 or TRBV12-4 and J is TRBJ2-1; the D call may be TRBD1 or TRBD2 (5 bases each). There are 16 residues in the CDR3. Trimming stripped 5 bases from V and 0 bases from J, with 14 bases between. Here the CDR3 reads CASSGTGLSSYNEQFF. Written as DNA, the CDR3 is TGTGCCAGCAGTGGAACGGGGCTAAGCTCCTACAATGAGCAGTTCTTC.

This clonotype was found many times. In nucleotides, the CDR3 is TGCAGTGCCTCGGAGTGGGGTACAGATACGCAGTATTTT. It codes for CSASEWGTDTQYF. V and J are TRBV20-1 and TRBJ2-3, with D hard to call. Trimming removed 6 bases from V and 3 bases from J, with 13 bases in between. The CDR3 covers 13 residues. CDR1 and CDR2 from the germline V gene are DFQATT and SNEGSKA (reference sequence).

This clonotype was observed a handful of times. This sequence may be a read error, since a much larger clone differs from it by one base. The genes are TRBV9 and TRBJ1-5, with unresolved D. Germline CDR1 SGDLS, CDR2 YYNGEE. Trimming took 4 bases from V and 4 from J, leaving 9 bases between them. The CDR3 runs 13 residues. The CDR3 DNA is TGTGCCAGCAGCTCGATGGGTAATCAGCCCCAGCATTTT. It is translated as CASSSMGNQPQHF.

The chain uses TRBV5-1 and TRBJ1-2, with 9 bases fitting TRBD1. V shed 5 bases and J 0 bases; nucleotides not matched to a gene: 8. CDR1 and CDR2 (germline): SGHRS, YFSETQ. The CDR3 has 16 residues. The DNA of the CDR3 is TGCGCCAGCAGTCGCGGACAGGGGCGAGCTAACTATGGCTACACCTTC. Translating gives CASSRGQGRANYGYTF.

In nucleotides, the CDR3 is TGTGCCAGCAGCCCAGCGGGAGAGGCGAGGGAGCAGTACTTC. This encodes CASSPAGEAREQYF. V is TRBV13 and J is TRBJ2-7, with 8 bases identical to TRBD2. The CDR3 runs 14 residues. Germline V gene data show CDR1 as PRHDT and CDR2 as FYEKMQ (reference sequence). Losses at the gene ends were 5 bases for V and 7 bases for J; bases not matched to a gene: 10.

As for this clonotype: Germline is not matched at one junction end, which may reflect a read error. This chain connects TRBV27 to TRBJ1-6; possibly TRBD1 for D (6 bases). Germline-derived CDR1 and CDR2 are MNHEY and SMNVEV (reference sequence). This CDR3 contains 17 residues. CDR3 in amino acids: CASSFRAGDPRGSPPHF. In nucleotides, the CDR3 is TGTGCCAGCAGTTTTCGGGCAGGGGACCCGAGGGGTTCACCCCCCCACTTT.

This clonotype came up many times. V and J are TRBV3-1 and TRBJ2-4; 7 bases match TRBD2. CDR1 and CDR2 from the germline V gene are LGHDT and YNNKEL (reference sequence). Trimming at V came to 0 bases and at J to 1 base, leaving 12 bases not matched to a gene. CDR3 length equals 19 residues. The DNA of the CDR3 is TGTGCCAGCAGCCAAGACCCTAGGACTAGTCCTGGGGCCAAAAACATTCAGTACTTC. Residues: CASSQDPRTSPGAKNIQYF.

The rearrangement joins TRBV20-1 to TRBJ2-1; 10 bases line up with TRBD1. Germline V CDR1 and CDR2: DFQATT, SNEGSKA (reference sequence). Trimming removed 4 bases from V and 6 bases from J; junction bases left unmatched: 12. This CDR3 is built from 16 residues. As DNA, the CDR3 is TGCAGTGCTAATCGTGATGCGGGACAGGGGCCCAATGAGCAGTTCTTC. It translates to CSANRDAGQGPNEQFF.

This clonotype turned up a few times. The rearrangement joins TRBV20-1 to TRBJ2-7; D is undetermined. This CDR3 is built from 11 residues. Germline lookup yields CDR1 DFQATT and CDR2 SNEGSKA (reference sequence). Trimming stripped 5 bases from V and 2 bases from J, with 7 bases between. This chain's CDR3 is CSAAGPYEQYF. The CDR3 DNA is TGCAGTGCTGCAGGACCCTACGAGCAGTACTTC.

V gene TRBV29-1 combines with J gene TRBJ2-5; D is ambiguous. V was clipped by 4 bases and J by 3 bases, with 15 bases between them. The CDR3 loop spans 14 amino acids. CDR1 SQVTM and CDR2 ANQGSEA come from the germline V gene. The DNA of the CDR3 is TGCAGCGTTGTGGGCAAACCCGAAAAAGAGACCCAGTACTTC. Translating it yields CSVVGKPEKETQYF.

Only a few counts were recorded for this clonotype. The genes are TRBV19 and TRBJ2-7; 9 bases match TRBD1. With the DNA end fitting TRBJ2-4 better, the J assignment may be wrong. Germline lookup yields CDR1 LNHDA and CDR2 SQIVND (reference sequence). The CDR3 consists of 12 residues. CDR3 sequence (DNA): TGTGCCAGTAGTTCGGACAGGGGCATTCAGTACTTC. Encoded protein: CASSSDRGIQYF.

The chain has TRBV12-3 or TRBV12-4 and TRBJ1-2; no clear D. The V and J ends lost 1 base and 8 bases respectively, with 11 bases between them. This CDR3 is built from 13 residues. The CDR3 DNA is TGTGCCAGCAGTTTAGTGGGGTCCGGGGGCTACACCTTC. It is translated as CASSLVGSGGYTF.

The CDR3 nucleotides are TGTGCCAGCAGAAACTTAGCGGGACCCTACGAGCAGTACTTC. It translates to CASRNLAGPYEQYF. The chain employs TRBV3-1 and TRBJ2-7; 8 bases map to TRBD2. CDR3 length: 14 residues. V trimming: 6 bases; J trimming: 2 bases; junction bases outside the gene matches: 6. Per the germline V gene, CDR1 is LGHDT and CDR2 is YNNKEL (reference sequence).

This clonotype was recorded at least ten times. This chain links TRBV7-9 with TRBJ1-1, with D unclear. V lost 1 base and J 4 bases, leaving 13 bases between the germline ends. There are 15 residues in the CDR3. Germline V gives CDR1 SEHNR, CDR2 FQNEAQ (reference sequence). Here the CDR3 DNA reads TGTGCCAGCAGCTTAGTAGTGGATTTTGGCACTGAAGCTTTCTTT. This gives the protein CASSLVVDFGTEAFF.

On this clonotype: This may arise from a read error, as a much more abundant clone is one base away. CDR3 nucleotides: TGTGCCAGCAGGTTAGGGACTAGCGGGCGCCAAAGGTTCTTC. It specifies CASRLGTSGRQRFF. V usage is TRBV12-3 or TRBV12-4 and J usage is TRBJ2-1; 12 bases are shared with TRBD2. This CDR3 is built from 14 residues.

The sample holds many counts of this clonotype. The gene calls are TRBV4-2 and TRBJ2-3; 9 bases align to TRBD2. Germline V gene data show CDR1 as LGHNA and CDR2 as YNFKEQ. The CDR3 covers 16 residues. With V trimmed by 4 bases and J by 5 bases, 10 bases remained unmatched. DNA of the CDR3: TGTGCCAGCAGCCCACAAGCGGGACTAGCTTTAGATACGCAGTATTTT. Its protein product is CASSPQAGLALDTQYF.

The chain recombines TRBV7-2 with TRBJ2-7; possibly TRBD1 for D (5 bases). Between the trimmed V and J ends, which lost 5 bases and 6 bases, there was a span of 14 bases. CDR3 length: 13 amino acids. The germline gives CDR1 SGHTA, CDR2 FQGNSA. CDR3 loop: CASSPDGAGEQYF. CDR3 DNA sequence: TGTGCCAGCAGCCCTGATGGGGCTGGCGAGCAGTACTTC.

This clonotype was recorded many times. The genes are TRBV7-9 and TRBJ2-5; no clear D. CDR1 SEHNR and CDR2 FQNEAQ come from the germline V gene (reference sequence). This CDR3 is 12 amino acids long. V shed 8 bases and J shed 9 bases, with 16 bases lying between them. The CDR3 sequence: CASGLSKWAQYF. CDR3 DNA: TGTGCCAGCGGATTGTCTAAGTGGGCCCAGTACTTC.

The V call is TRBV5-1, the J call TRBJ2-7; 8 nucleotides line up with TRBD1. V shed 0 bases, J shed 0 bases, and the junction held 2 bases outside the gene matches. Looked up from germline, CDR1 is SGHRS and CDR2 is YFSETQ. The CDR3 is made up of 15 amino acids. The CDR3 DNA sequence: TGCGCCAGCAGCTTGGAGACAGGGGTCTCCTACGAGCAGTACTTC. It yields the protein CASSLETGVSYEQYF.

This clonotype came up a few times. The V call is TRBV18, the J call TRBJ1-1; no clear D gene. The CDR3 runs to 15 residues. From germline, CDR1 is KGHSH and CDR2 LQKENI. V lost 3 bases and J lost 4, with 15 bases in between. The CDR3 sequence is CASSPPVGFGTEAFF. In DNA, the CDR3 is TGTGCCAGCTCACCCCCGGTGGGTTTCGGCACTGAAGCTTTCTTT.